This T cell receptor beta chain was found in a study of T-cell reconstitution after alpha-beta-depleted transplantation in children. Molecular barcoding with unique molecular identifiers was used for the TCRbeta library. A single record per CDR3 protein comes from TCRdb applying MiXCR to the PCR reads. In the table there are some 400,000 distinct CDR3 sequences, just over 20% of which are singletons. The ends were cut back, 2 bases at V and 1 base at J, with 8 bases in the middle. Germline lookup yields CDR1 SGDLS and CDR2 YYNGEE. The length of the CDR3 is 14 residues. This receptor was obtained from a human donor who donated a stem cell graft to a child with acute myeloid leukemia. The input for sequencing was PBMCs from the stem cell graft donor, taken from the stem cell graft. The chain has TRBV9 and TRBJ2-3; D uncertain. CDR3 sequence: CASSVTTRTDTQYF. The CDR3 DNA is TGTGCCAGCAGCGTTACCACTCGCACAGATACGCAGTATTTT.